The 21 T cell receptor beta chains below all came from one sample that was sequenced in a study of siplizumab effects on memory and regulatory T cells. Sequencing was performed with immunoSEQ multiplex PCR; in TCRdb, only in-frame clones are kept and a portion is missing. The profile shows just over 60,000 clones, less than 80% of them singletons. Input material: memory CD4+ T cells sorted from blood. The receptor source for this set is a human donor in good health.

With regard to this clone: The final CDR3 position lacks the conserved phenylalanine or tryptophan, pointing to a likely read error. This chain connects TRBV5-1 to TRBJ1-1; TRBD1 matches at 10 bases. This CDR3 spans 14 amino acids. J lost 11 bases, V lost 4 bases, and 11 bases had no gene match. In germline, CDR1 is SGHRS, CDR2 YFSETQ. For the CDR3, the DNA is TGCGCCAGCAGCCGGGACAGGGGTTTTTTGCATGCTTTCCTT. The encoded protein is CASSRDRGFLHAFL.

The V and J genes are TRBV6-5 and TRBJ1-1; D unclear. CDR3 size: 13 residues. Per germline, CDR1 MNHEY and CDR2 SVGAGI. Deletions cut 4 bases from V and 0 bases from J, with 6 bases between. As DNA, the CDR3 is TGTGCCAGCAGTTTTTTCATGAACACTGAAGCTTTCTTT. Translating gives CASSFFMNTEAFF.

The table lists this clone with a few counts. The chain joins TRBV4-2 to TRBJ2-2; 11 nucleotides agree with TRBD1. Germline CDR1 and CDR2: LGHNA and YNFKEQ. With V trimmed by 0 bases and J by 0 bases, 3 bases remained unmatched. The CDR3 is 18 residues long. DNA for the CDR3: TGTGCCAGCAGCCAAGATGGGACAGGGGGACCGAACACCGGGGAGCTGTTTTTT. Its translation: CASSQDGTGGPNTGELFF.

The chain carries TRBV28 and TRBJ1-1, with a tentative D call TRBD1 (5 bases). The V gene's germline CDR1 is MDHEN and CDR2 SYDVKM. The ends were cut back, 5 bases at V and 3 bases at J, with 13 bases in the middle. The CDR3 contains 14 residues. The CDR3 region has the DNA TGTGCCAGCAGTCTGGGGACTGGAGACACTGAAGCTTTCTTT. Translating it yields CASSLGTGDTEAFF. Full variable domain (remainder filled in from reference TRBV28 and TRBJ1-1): DVKVTQSSRYLVKRTGEKVFLECVQDMDHENMFWYRQDPGLGLRLIYFSYDVKMKEKGDIPEGYSVSREKKERFSLILESASTNQTSMYLCASSLGTGDTEAFFGQGTRLTVV.

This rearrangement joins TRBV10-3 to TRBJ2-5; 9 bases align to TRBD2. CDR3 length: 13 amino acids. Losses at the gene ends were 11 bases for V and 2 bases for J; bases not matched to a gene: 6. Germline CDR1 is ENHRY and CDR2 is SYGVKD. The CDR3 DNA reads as TGTGCCTTGGCTAGCGGGGATCAAGAGACCCAGTACTTC. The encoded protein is CALASGDQETQYF.

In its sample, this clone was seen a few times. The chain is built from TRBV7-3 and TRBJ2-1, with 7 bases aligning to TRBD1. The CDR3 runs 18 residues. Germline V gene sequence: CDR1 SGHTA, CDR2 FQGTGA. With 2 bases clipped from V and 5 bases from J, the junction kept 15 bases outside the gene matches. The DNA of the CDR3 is TGTGCCAGCAGCTTACGGACAGGTTCGGGCACGTTGGACAATGAGCAGTTCTTC. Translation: CASSLRTGSGTLDNEQFF.

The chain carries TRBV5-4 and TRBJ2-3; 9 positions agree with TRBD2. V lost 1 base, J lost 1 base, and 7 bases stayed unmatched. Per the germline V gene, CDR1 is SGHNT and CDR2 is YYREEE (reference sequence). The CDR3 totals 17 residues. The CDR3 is CASSLIAGARGTDTQYF. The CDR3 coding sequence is TGTGCCAGCAGCTTGATAGCGGGGGCCCGGGGCACAGATACGCAGTATTTT.

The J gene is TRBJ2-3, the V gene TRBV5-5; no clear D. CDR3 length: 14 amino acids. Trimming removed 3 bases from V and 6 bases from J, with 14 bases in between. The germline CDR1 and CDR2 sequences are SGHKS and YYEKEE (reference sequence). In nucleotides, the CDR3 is TGTGCCAGCAGCTCCCCCCCCCTATCTGATACGCAGTATTTT. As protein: CASSSPPLSDTQYF.

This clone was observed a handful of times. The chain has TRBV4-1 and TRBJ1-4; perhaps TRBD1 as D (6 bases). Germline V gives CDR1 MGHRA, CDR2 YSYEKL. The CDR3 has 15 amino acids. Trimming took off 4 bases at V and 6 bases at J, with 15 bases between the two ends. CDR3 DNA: TGCGCCAGCAGCCCCGCCCAGGGGTTTGATGAAAAACTGTTTTTT. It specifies CASSPAQGFDEKLFF.

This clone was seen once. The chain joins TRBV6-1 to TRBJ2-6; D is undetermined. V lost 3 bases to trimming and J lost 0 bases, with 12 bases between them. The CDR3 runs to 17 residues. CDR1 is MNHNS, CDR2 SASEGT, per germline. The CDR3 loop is CASSDPLGHSGANVLTF. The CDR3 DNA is TGTGCCAGCAGTGACCCGCTGGGCCACTCTGGGGCCAACGTCCTGACTTTC.

CDR3 nucleotide sequence: TGCGCCAGCAGCCAAGCGACAGGAGGGTCCTACGAGCAGTACTTC. Translation: CASSQATGGSYEQYF. This sequence joins TRBV4-1 and TRBJ2-7, with D perhaps being TRBD1 or TRBD2 (6 bases each). The CDR3 length is 15 residues. Germline assignment: CDR1 MGHRA and CDR2 YSYEKL. With 1 base removed from V and 1 base from J, the gap between germline ends came to 11 bases.

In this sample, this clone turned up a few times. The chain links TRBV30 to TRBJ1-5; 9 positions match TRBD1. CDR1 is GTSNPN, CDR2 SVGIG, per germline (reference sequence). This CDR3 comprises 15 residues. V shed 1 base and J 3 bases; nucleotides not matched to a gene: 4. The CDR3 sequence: CAWSARDRANQPQHF. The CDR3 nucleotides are TGTGCCTGGAGTGCCCGGGACAGGGCCAATCAGCCCCAGCATTTT.

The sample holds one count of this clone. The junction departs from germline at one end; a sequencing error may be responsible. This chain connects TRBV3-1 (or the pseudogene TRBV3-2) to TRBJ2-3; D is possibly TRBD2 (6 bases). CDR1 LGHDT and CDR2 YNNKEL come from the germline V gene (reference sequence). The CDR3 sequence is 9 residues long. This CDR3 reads CASSPGLHF. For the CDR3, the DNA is TGTGCCAGCAGCCCGGGACTCCATTTT.

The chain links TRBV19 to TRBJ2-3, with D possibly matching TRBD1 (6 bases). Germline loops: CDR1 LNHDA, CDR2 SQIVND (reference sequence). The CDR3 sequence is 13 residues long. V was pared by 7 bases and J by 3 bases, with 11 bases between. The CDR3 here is CASKGDLTDTQYF. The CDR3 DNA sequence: TGTGCCAGTAAGGGGGATCTTACAGATACGCAGTATTTT.

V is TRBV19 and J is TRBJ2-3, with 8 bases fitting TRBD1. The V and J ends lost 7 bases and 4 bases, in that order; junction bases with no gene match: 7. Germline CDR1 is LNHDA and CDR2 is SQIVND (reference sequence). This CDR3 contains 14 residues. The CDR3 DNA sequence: TGTGCCAGTAATTTCCAGGGGGCCCCAGATACGCAGTATTTT. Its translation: CASNFQGAPDTQYF.

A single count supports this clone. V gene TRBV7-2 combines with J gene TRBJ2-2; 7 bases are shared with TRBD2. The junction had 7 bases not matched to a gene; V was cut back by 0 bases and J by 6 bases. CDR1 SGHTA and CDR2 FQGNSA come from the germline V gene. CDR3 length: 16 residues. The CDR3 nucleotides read TGTGCCAGCAGCTTAGCGGCTGGGACTACACCCGGGGAGCTGTTTTTT. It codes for CASSLAAGTTPGELFF.

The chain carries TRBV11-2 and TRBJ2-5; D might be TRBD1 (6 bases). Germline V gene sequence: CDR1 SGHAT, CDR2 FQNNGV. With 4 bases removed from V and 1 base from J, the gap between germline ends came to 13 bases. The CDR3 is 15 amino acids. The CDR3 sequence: CASSSTGSPQETQYF. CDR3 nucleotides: TGTGCCAGCAGCTCGACAGGTTCCCCCCAAGAGACCCAGTACTTC.

CDR3 region: CASSGTATGNTIYF. CDR3 coding DNA: TGTGCCAGCAGTGGAACAGCAACTGGAAACACCATATATTTT. V and J are TRBV2 and TRBJ1-3; D not resolved. Germline-derived CDR1 and CDR2 are SNHLY and FYNNEI. Trimming pared 4 bases from V and 2 bases from J, leaving 9 bases between. The CDR3 loop spans 14 amino acids.

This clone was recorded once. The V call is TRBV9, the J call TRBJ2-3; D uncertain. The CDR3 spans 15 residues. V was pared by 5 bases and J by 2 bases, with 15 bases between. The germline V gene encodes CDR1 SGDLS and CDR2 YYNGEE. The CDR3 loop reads CASSYGPVNTDTQYF. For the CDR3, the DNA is TGTGCCAGCAGTTACGGACCCGTTAACACAGATACGCAGTATTTT.

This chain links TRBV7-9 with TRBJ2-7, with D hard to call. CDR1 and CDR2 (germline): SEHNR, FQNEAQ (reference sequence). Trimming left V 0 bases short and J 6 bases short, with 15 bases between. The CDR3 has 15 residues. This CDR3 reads CASSLAATTAREQYF. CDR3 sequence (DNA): TGTGCCAGCAGCTTAGCGGCTACCACGGCGCGCGAGCAGTACTTC.

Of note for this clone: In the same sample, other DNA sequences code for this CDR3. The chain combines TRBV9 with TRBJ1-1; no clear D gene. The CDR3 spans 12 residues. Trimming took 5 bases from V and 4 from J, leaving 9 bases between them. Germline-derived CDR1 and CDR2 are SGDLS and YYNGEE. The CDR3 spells CASRGDGTEAFF. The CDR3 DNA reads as TGTGCCAGCAGAGGTGATGGCACTGAAGCTTTCTTT.